One and the same sample provided the 19 T cell receptor beta chains below, sequenced in a study of blood T cell repertoires in COVID-19. Some clones are missing from TCRdb's copy, which holds only in-frame ones; the method was immunoSEQ multiplex PCR. The table shows about 190,000 clones, with around 91% occurring only once. Sequencing used peripheral blood. These TCRs come from a man aged 45-65 years with acute or convalescent COVID-19.

The V call is TRBV28, the J call TRBJ1-2, with D perhaps matching TRBD1 (5 bases). The germline V gene encodes CDR1 MDHEN and CDR2 SYDVKM. The CDR3 has 14 residues. V lost 4 bases and J lost 8, with 17 bases in between. The CDR3 DNA is TGTGCCAGCAGTTATGGGGGGACTCGCGGGGGCTACACCTTC. Its protein product is CASSYGGTRGGYTF.

The rearrangement uses TRBV30 and TRBJ1-6, with TRBD1 as a possible D gene (6 bases). V was shortened by 5 bases and J by 13 bases, with 18 bases between the two germline ends. This CDR3 has 13 amino acids. Germline assignment: CDR1 GTSNPN and CDR2 SVGIG (reference sequence). The CDR3 nucleotides read TGTGCCTGGGCCCGGGACAACACCGTCCCCCTCCACTTT. Amino acids: CAWARDNTVPLHF.

This clone occurred once. CDR3 amino acids: CASSYSGPGWEKLFF. In nucleotides, the CDR3 is TGTGCCAGCAGTTACTCCGGTCCAGGGTGGGAAAAACTGTTTTTT. J is TRBJ1-4 and V is TRBV6-5; TRBD1 might be the D (5 bases). This CDR3 spans 15 amino acids. V lost 0 bases, J lost 8 bases, and 13 bases lay in between. Germline CDR1 and CDR2: MNHEY and SVGAGI.

The rearrangement uses TRBV28 and TRBJ1-6; D remains ambiguous. The CDR3 extends over 13 amino acids. V was shortened by 2 bases and J by 5 bases, with 4 bases between the two germline ends. Germline CDR1 MDHEN, CDR2 SYDVKM. CDR3 DNA sequence: TGTGCCAGCAGTTTACATGATAATTCACCCCTCCACTTT. Its protein product is CASSLHDNSPLHF.

The V and J genes are TRBV6-5 and TRBJ2-1; 10 bases match TRBD1. The CDR3 runs to 16 residues. After removal of 4 bases from V and 3 bases from J, the junction contained 6 bases not matched to a gene. CDR1 is MNHEY and CDR2 is SVGAGI in the germline V gene. CDR3 amino acids: CASSSAGTGVYNEQFF. CDR3 in DNA: TGTGCCAGCAGTTCGGCCGGGACAGGGGTCTACAATGAGCAGTTCTTC.

The CDR3 bases are TGTGCCAGCAGCCAGGGGACTAACCAAGAGACCCAGTACTTC. Encoded protein: CASSQGTNQETQYF. The rearrangement uses TRBV3-1 (or the pseudogene TRBV3-2) and TRBJ2-5; 7 bases are a match to TRBD2. This CDR3 spans 14 amino acids. With V trimmed by 3 bases and J by 0 bases, 1 base remained unmatched. Per the germline V gene, CDR1 is LGHDT and CDR2 is YNNKEL (reference sequence).

V and J are TRBV9 and TRBJ1-6; the D gene is possibly TRBD1 (5 bases). Trimming cost V 4 bases and J 2 bases, with 16 bases left between them. The CDR3 spans 17 residues. Germline CDR1 reads SGDLS; CDR2 reads YYNGEE. This CDR3 reads CASSQYQGGPYNSPLHF. In DNA form, the CDR3 reads TGTGCCAGCAGCCAGTACCAGGGAGGGCCCTATAATTCACCCCTCCACTTT.

The chain couples TRBV29-1 to TRBJ2-5; TRBD2 matches 7 bases. The CDR3 is made up of 17 amino acids. Germline CDR1 reads SQVTM; CDR2 reads ANQGSEA. V was clipped by 2 bases and J by 0 bases; unmatched bases: 12. CDR3 DNA: TGCAGCGTTGAACGGCAGCGGGGAATCCTTGACCAAGAGACCCAGTACTTC. Protein sequence: CSVERQRGILDQETQYF. Full variable domain (missing parts from reference TRBV29-1 and TRBJ2-5): SAVISQKPSRDICQRGTSLTIQCQVDSQVTMMFWYRQQPGQSLTLIATANQGSEATYESGFVIDKFPISRPNLTFSTLTVSNMSPEDSSIYLCSVERQRGILDQETQYFGPGTRLLVL.

The chain links TRBV7-9 to TRBJ2-3, with D tentatively TRBD2 (6 bases). Germline assignment: CDR1 SEHNR and CDR2 FQNEAQ (reference sequence). V lost 1 base to trimming and J lost 9 bases, with 14 bases between them. The CDR3 is made up of 14 amino acids. The CDR3 loop reads CASSLGGTYGTQYF. The DNA for the CDR3 is TGTGCCAGCAGCTTAGGCGGGACCTACGGGACGCAGTATTTT.

This clone was observed a single time. V gene TRBV6-2 or TRBV6-3 combines with J gene TRBJ2-1, with 9 bases that match TRBD1. Germline V gene lookup returns CDR1 MNHEY and CDR2 SVGEGT. CDR3 length: 18 amino acids. Losses at the gene ends were 6 bases for V and 1 base for J; bases not matched to a gene: 13. The CDR3, as DNA: TGTGCCAGCAGCCTAGGGGGGGGGACAGGGAAATCCTACAATGAGCAGTTCTTC. Translated: CASSLGGGTGKSYNEQFF.

The chain combines TRBV6-5 with TRBJ2-7; 7 nucleotides match TRBD1. The CDR3 is made up of 13 amino acids. The junction had 1 base not matched to a gene; V was cut back by 5 bases and J by 0 bases. CDR1 is MNHEY, CDR2 SVGAGI, per germline. CDR3 bases: TGTGCCAGCAGTAGGGGGCCCTCCTACGAGCAGTACGTC. It translates to CASSRGPSYEQYV.

The chain carries TRBV5-1 and TRBJ1-1, with 7 bases matching TRBD1. Germline CDR1 reads SGHRS; CDR2 reads YFSETQ. V shed 5 bases and J 11 bases; nucleotides not matched to a gene: 15. The CDR3 runs 14 residues. The CDR3 coding sequence is TGCGCCAGCAGTATAGACCTACAGGGGCGGTCGGCTTTCTTT. This codes for CASSIDLQGRSAFF.

The chain combines TRBV9 with TRBJ1-4; 8 bases are a match to TRBD1. Germline-derived CDR1 and CDR2 are SGDLS and YYNGEE. V lost 4 bases, J lost 5 bases, and 13 bases stayed unmatched. The CDR3 is 17 residues long. CDR3 coding DNA: TGTGCCAGCAGCTCAAGTCAGGGGGCCGGGGGAAATGAAAAACTGTTTTTT. Encoded protein: CASSSSQGAGGNEKLFF.

CDR3 in amino acids: CASSQGGKAYNEQFF. As DNA, the CDR3 is TGTGCCAGCAGCCAGGGCGGGAAGGCATACAATGAGCAGTTCTTC. The V call is TRBV4-2, the J call TRBJ2-1, with D possibly matching TRBD2 (6 bases). The CDR3 length is 15 residues. V was pared by 3 bases and J by 4 bases, with 13 bases between. Per the germline V gene, CDR1 is LGHNA and CDR2 is YNFKEQ.

The chain links TRBV30 to TRBJ2-1; TRBD2 matches 7 bases. V lost 2 bases and J lost 4; bases outside the gene matches: 5. Germline CDR1 and CDR2: GTSNPN and SVGIG (reference sequence). CDR3 length: 14 amino acids. In DNA form, the CDR3 reads TGTGCCTGGAGTAGTTCTAGCGGTTACAATGAGCAGTTCTTC. It encodes CAWSSSSGYNEQFF.

The genes are TRBV7-2 and TRBJ2-2, with D possibly being TRBD1 (6 bases). The CDR3 runs 13 residues. The V end was cut by 3 bases, the J end by 7 bases, with 9 bases between. CDR1 SGHTA and CDR2 FQGNSA come from the germline V gene. CDR3 coding DNA: TGTGCCAGCAGCTTCCAGGGGCGCGGGGAGCTGTTTTTT. Encoded protein: CASSFQGRGELFF.

As DNA, the CDR3 is TGTGCCAGCAGCGCGCAACATAGCGGAGCCTTCTACAATGAGCAGTTCTTC. This translates into CASSAQHSGAFYNEQFF. The chain employs TRBV13 and TRBJ2-1; D is possibly TRBD2 (6 bases). Germline loops: CDR1 PRHDT, CDR2 FYEKMQ (reference sequence). The length of the CDR3 is 17 residues. The ends were cut back, 5 bases at V and 3 bases at J, with 20 bases in the middle.

The chain couples TRBV9 to TRBJ1-6; possible D gene TRBD1, 5 bases. V was clipped by 0 bases and J by 6 bases, with 10 bases between them. The CDR3 covers 15 residues. In germline, CDR1 is SGDLS, CDR2 YYNGEE. CDR3 residues: CASSVAGRANSPLHF. CDR3 DNA: TGTGCCAGCAGCGTAGCTGGCAGGGCTAATTCACCCCTCCACTTT.

This clone was recorded only once. The chain combines TRBV5-4 with TRBJ2-2, with D possibly being TRBD2 (6 bases). From germline, CDR1 is SGHNT and CDR2 YYREEE (reference sequence). The CDR3 covers 12 residues. Trimming left V 4 bases short and J 13 bases short, with 14 bases between. The CDR3 here is CASSAIGGGLFF. The CDR3 region has the DNA TGTGCCAGCAGCGCCATCGGGGGTGGGCTGTTTTTT.